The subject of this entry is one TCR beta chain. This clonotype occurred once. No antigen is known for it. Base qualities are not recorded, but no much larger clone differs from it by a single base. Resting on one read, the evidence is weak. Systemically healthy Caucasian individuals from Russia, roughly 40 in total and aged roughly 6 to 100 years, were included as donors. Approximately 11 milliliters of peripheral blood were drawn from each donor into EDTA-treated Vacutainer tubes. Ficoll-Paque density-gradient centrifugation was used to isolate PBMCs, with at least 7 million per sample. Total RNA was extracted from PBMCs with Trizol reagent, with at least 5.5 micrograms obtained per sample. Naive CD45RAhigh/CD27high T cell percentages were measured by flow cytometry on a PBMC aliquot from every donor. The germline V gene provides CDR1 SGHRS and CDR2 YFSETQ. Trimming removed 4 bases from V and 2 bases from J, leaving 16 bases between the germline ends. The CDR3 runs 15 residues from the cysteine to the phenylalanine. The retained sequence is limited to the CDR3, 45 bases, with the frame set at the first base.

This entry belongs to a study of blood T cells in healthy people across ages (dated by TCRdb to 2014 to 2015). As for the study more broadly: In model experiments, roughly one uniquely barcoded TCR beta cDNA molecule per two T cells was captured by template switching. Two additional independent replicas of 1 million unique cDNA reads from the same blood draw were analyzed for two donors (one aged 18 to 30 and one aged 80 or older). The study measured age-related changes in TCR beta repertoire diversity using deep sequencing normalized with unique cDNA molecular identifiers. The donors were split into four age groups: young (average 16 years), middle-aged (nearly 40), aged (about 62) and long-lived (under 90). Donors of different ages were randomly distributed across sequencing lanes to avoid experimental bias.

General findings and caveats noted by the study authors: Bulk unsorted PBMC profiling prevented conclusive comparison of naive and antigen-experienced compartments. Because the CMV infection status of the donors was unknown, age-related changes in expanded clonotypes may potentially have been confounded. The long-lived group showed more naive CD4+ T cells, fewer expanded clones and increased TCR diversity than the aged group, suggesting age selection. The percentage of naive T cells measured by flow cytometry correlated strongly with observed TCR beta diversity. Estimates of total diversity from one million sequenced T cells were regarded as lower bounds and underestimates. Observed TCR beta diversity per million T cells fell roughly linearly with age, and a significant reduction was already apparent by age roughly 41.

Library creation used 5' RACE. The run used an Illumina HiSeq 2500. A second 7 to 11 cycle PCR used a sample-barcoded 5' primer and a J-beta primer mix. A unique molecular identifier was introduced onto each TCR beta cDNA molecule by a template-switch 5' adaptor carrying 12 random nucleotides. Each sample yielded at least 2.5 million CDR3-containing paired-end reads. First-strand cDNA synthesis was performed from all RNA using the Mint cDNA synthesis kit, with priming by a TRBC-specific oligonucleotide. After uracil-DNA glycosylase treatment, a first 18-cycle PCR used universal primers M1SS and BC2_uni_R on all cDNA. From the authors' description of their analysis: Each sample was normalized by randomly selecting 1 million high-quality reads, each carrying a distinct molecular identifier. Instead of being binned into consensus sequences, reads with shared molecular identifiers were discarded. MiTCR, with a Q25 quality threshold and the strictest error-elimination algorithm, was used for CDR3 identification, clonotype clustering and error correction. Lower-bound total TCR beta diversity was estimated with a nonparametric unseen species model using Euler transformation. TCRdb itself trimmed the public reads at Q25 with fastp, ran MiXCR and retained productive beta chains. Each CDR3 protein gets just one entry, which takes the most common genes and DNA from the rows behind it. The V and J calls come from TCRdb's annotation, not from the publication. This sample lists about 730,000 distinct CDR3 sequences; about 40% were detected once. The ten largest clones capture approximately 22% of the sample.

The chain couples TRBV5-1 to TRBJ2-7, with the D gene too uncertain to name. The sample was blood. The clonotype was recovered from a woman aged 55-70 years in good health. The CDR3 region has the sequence CASSASVKPAYEQYF. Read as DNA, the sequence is TGCGCCAGCAGCGCGTCGGTTAAGCCTGCCTACGAGCAGTACTTC.